One and the same sample provided the 5 T cell receptor beta chains below, sequenced in a study of immune cell composition in non-small cell lung cancer. Only in-frame clones appear in the TCRdb table, and some are missing; sequencing was by immunoSEQ multiplex PCR. The data contain fewer than 5,000 clones, 65% to 90% of them singletons. Source material: lung tumor tissue. These receptors were collected from a human donor with non-small cell lung cancer.

The chain employs TRBV18 and TRBJ1-1; no clear D. The germline V gene encodes CDR1 KGHSH and CDR2 LQKENI. The CDR3 is made up of 12 amino acids. The V end was cut by 6 bases, the J end by 10 bases, with 15 bases between. CDR3 amino acids: CASSPDNTRAFF. The CDR3, as DNA: TGTGCCAGCTCGCCCGATAATACCCGAGCTTTCTTT.

The V call is TRBV6-6, the J call TRBJ1-2, with no clear D. V dropped 5 bases and J dropped 5 bases, with 6 bases sitting between them. This CDR3 comprises 11 residues. The germline V gene has CDR1 MNHNY and CDR2 SVGAGI (reference sequence). CDR3 sequence: CASSDPYGYTF. CDR3 nucleotides: TGTGCCAGCAGTGACCCATATGGCTACACCTTC.

The chain joins TRBV18 to TRBJ1-5; TRBD1 might be the D (5 bases). Trimming left V 2 bases short and J 5 bases short, with 13 bases between. The CDR3 runs to 15 residues. CDR1 is KGHSH, CDR2 LQKENI, per germline. The CDR3 sequence is CASSPVRGRDQPQHF. The DNA of the CDR3 is TGTGCCAGCTCACCAGTTCGGGGACGAGATCAGCCCCAGCATTTT.

The chain joins TRBV7-9 to TRBJ1-2; possible D gene TRBD1, 5 bases. The germline gives CDR1 SEHNR, CDR2 FQNEAQ (reference sequence). Trimming left V 4 bases short and J 1 base short, with 10 bases between. CDR3 size: 14 residues. CDR3 sequence reads: CASSWDGHNYGYTF. In nucleotides, the CDR3 is TGTGCCAGCAGCTGGGACGGACATAACTATGGCTACACCTTC.

V and J are TRBV7-6 and TRBJ1-1; D may be TRBD1 (5 bases). The V end lost 2 bases, the J end lost 0 bases, and 13 bases lay between the germline ends. Germline V CDR1 and CDR2: SGHVS, FNYEAQ. This CDR3 has 16 amino acids. CDR3 protein: CASSLYEGRMNTEAFF. The CDR3 region has the DNA TGTGCCAGCAGCTTATACGAGGGACGGATGAACACTGAAGCTTTCTTT.